This T cell receptor beta chain stems from a study of regulatory T cells in long-lasting Graves disease. This clonotype occurred a few times. Construction of TCR beta libraries relied on iRepertoire HTBI primers and on Arm-PCR targeting CDR3 regions. Each CDR3 protein gets one entry after TCRdb re-called the multiplex PCR reads with MiXCR. The sample has some 420,000 distinct CDR3 sequences, 20% to 25% seen once. The time point here: persistent/refractory GD, antithyroid drugs over 5 years with positive TRAb. RNA extracted from PBMCs served as the sequencing template. Germline V gene data show CDR1 as DFQATT and CDR2 as SNEGSKA (reference sequence). This CDR3 is built from 15 residues. Trimming removed 6 bases at V and 0 bases at J, with 15 bases between.

The chain joins TRBV20-1 to TRBJ2-4, with D possibly TRBD2 on 6 matching bases. This receptor was taken from a female donor with Graves disease. This sample comprised peripheral blood mononuclear cells (PBMCs), obtained when the disease was refractory, from a patient treated with antithyroid drugs. The CDR3: CSADRGLLAKNIQYF. CDR3 sequence (DNA): TGCAGTGCAGACCGGGGACTTTTAGCCAAAAACATTCAGTACTTC.